This TCR beta chain originates from a study of CD8+CD57+ T cells in acquired aplastic anemia. Study in general: The average for DNA from sorted CD4+ and CD8+ cells was 3.2 ug. Healthy CD8+ samples averaged about 10 million reads. Study conclusions and caveats: The number of CD8+ CDR3 sequences shared by patients and controls was roughly 31. Controls did not differ significantly from patients in CD8+ Simpson's diversity.

Genomic DNA was employed as the template in profiling TCR beta VDJ and CDR3. TCRdb re-called the reads with MiXCR, one entry per CDR3 protein. The sample lists 60,000 or so distinct CDR3 sequences; around 50% were seen once. As for this clonotype: Its specificity is not known.

Germline CDR1 and CDR2: SGHTS and YDEGEE. The CDR3 runs 14 residues. V shed 0 bases and J shed 3 bases, with 7 bases lying between them. Input material: sorted CD4+, CD8+, or CD8+CD57+ T cells (not recorded which) from PBMCs. V usage is TRBV5-8 and J usage is TRBJ1-5, with D unresolved. The receptor comes from a human donor in good health, serving as a control. Here the CDR3 reads CASSLEPDNQPQHF. The CDR3 nucleotides read TGTGCCAGCAGCTTGGAACCGGACAATCAGCCCCAGCATTTT.